Following are 16 T cell receptor beta chains from one sample sequenced in a study of cytomegalovirus exposure and HLA in healthy donors. Primers: 60 Vbeta forward and 13 Jbeta reverse. TCRdb's copy holds only in-frame clones and misses some; the assay was immunoSEQ multiplex PCR. Seen here are 170,000 or so clones, 77% observed once, and the top ten hold under 1.5%. The sequenced sample consisted of PBMCs. The receptor set was obtained from a woman under 40 in good health and CMV-seronegative.

Worth noting for this clone: The junction does not match germline at one end; this may be a read error. The sample holds other DNA sequences that translate to the same CDR3. J is TRBJ1-4 and V is TRBV11-2, with 10 bases matching TRBD1. The CDR3 loop spans 15 amino acids. Germline V gene lookup returns CDR1 SGHAT and CDR2 FQNNGV. For the CDR3, the DNA is TGTGCCAGCAGCACCCGACAGGGGGCTTGGGAAAAACTGTTTTTC. Translated, it gives CASSTRQGAWEKLFF.

The chain joins TRBV7-3 to TRBJ1-6; 10 bases agree with TRBD1. The CDR3 runs 14 residues. CDR1 and CDR2 (germline): SGHTA, FQGTGA. Trimming removed 5 bases from V and 9 bases from J; junction bases left unmatched: 4. The CDR3: CASSVTGGGSPLHF. CDR3 nucleotides: TGTGCCAGCAGCGTGACAGGGGGCGGTTCACCCCTCCACTTT. The full variable domain, rest sourced from reference TRBV7-3 and TRBJ1-6, is GAGVSQTPSNKVTEKGKYVELRCDPISGHTALYWYRQSLGQGPEFLIYFQGTGAADDSGLPNDRFFAVRPEGSVSTLKIQRTERGDSAVYLCASSVTGGGSPLHFGNGTRLTVT.

The rearrangement links TRBV14 to TRBJ2-5; tentatively, D is TRBD2 (7 bases). The CDR3 is 17 residues long. Trimming shortened V by 1 base and J by 5 bases, and 20 bases separated the two germline ends. The germline CDR1 and CDR2 sequences are SGHDN and FVKESK. The CDR3 spells CASSQGFGGGIVETQYF. The CDR3 coding sequence is TGTGCCAGCAGCCAAGGTTTCGGCGGGGGCATTGTCGAGACCCAGTACTTC.

The sample holds one count of this clone. V is TRBV4-2 and J is TRBJ2-3; possible D gene TRBD1, 7 bases. The germline V gene has CDR1 LGHNA and CDR2 YNFKEQ. With 2 bases removed from V and 2 bases from J, the gap between germline ends came to 17 bases. The CDR3 runs 17 residues. CDR3: CASSQYTAGGFTDTQYF. DNA for the CDR3: TGTGCCAGCAGCCAATATACGGCAGGGGGGTTCACAGATACGCAGTATTTT.

This chain joins TRBV19 and TRBJ1-1; 8 bases line up with TRBD1. Germline V gene data show CDR1 as LNHDA and CDR2 as SQIVND (reference sequence). CDR3 length: 14 amino acids. V gave up 3 bases and J gave up 4 bases; unmatched junction bases: 4. The CDR3 sequence is CASSISGGITEAFF. The CDR3 DNA reads TGTGCCAGTAGTATTTCAGGGGGCATCACTGAAGCTTTCTTT.

V usage is TRBV6-5 and J usage is TRBJ1-2; 7 bases match TRBD1. With V trimmed by 4 bases and J by 7 bases, 6 bases remained unmatched. Looked up from germline, CDR1 is MNHEY and CDR2 is SVGAGI. The CDR3 has 13 residues. This CDR3 is CASSLQGIPGYTF. The CDR3 DNA reads as TGTGCCAGCAGTTTACAGGGGATCCCTGGCTACACCTTC.

The V call is TRBV5-1, the J call TRBJ2-7; 8 nucleotides agree with TRBD2. The germline gives CDR1 SGHRS, CDR2 YFSETQ. Germline trimming cut 4 bases from V and 7 bases from J; bases unmatched to any gene: 10. CDR3 length equals 14 residues. The CDR3 nucleotides are TGCGCCAGCAGCCAACCGGGAGGGAGTTGGGAGCAGTACTTC. Its protein product is CASSQPGGSWEQYF.

This sequence joins TRBV6-1 and TRBJ2-2, with D uncertain. There are 15 residues in the CDR3. Germline-derived CDR1 and CDR2 are MNHNS and SASEGT. V lost 6 bases, J lost 0 bases, and 11 bases lay in between. In DNA form, the CDR3 reads TGTGCCAGCAGCAAGGCCACAGCGAACACCGGGGAGCTGTTTTTT. This codes for CASSKATANTGELFF.

The chain has TRBV7-8 and TRBJ2-7; 16 positions match TRBD2. The CDR3 consists of 19 residues. Germline V gene sequence: CDR1 SGHVS, CDR2 FQNEAQ. Trimming took 5 bases from V and 3 from J; bases not matched to a gene: 13. The DNA of the CDR3 is TGTGCCAGCAGCAAGAAGGGACTAGCGGGGGGGCTTACGATCTACGAGCAGTACTTC. Amino acids: CASSKKGLAGGLTIYEQYF.

In its sample, this clone was seen a few times. This chain connects TRBV7-6 to TRBJ1-3; D is uncertain. With 5 bases removed from V and 0 bases from J, the gap between germline ends came to 11 bases. This CDR3 region has 15 residues. The germline V gene has CDR1 SGHVS and CDR2 FNYEAQ. In DNA form, the CDR3 reads TGTGCCAGCAGCATAACAGCAGCCTCTGGAAACACCATATATTTT. Translating it yields CASSITAASGNTIYF.

The gene calls are TRBV30 and TRBJ2-1, with 10 bases fitting TRBD2. CDR1 GTSNPN and CDR2 SVGIG come from the germline V gene (reference sequence). Trimming at V came to 2 bases and at J to 0 bases, leaving 7 bases not matched to a gene. CDR3 length: 17 residues. The CDR3 coding sequence is TGTGCCTGGAGTCGAGCGGGGGGGAAAAACTCCTACAATGAGCAGTTCTTC. It specifies CAWSRAGGKNSYNEQFF.

This rearrangement joins TRBV28 to TRBJ1-2, with 9 positions matching TRBD1. The CDR3 runs 19 residues. CDR1 is MDHEN and CDR2 is SYDVKM in the germline V gene. J lost 7 bases, V lost 4 bases, and 22 bases had no gene match. CDR3 amino acids: CASSYRGMGTGTSLSGYTF. In DNA, the CDR3 is TGTGCCAGCAGTTATCGGGGCATGGGGACAGGGACTTCGCTTAGTGGCTACACCTTC.

The CDR3, as DNA: TGTGCCAGCAGCTTCGGAGGGAGGAATCAGCCCCAGCATTTT. Translated: CASSFGGRNQPQHF. The chain joins TRBV7-6 to TRBJ1-5; D unclear. Germline CDR1 SGHVS, CDR2 FNYEAQ. This CDR3 comprises 14 residues. Trimming shortened V by 3 bases and J by 4 bases, and 10 bases separated the two germline ends.

To note about this clone: At the DNA level, this CDR3 is encoded by other sequences in the same sample as well. This chain links TRBV18 with TRBJ1-2, with TRBD1 identical over 9 bases. The CDR3 is 13 amino acids. Trimming removed 2 bases from V and 7 bases from J; junction bases left unmatched: 2. Germline CDR1 KGHSH, CDR2 LQKENI. CDR3 sequence reads: CASSPGTGSGYTF. The CDR3 coding sequence is TGTGCCAGCTCACCAGGGACAGGGTCTGGCTACACCTTC.

The rearrangement links TRBV27 to TRBJ2-2; TRBD1 agrees at 8 bases. This CDR3 contains 16 residues. CDR1 is MNHEY, CDR2 SMNVEV, per germline (reference sequence). V was clipped by 2 bases and J by 2 bases; unmatched bases: 4. This chain's CDR3 is CASSLIGQGNTGELFF. CDR3 sequence (DNA): TGTGCCAGCAGTTTAATCGGACAGGGCAACACCGGGGAGCTGTTTTTT.

The chain uses TRBV19 and TRBJ2-5; weak D call: TRBD1 (8 bases). The J call could be wrong; TRBJ2-7 is a better fit for the DNA end. The CDR3 runs 17 residues. Per the germline V gene, CDR1 is LNHDA and CDR2 is SQIVND (reference sequence). CDR3 loop: CASSPWTGTTTHYEQYF. CDR3 coding DNA: TGTGCCAGTAGTCCCTGGACAGGGACTACTACTCACTACGAGCAGTACTTC.